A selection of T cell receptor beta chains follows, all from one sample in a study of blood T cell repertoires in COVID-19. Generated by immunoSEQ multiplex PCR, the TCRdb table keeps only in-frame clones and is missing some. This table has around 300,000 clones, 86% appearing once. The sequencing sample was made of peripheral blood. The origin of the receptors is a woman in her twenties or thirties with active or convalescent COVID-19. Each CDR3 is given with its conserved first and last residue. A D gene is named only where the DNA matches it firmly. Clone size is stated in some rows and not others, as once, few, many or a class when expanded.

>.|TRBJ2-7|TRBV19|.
TGTGCCAGTAGTAGGTTGACTGGCTCCTACGAGCAGTACTTC
CASSRLTGSYEQYF
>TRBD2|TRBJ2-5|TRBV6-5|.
TGTGCCAGCAGTTTTAGCGGGGGGGCTGAGACCCAGTACTTC
CASSFSGGAETQYF
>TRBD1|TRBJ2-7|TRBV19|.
TGTGCCAGTAGTATAGGGAGGTCAGGGGGCTACGAGCAGTACTTC
CASSIGRSGGYEQYF
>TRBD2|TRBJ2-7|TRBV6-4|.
TGTGCCAGCATGACAGGACTAGCGGGGGACCCGCAGTACTTC
CASMTGLAGDPQYF
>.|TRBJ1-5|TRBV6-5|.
TGTGCCAGCAGTTCCCCGGGGTTGAATCAGCCCCAGCATTTT
CASSSPGLNQPQHF
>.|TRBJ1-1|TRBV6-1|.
TGTGCCAGCAGTGACCCCTCTGGGGGGGACACTGAAGCTTTCTTT
CASSDPSGGDTEAFF
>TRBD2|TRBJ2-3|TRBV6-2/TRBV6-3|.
TGTGCCAGCAGCCACCACTGGGGAGGGGAGTATTTT
CASSHHWGGEYF
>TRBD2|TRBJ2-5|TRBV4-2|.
TGTGCCAGCAGCCCCCGCCGGGGGCGGGGGGGCCAAGAGACCCAGTACTTC
CASSPRRGRGGQETQYF
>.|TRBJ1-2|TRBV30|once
TGTGCCTTGACAGGAGTTTATGGCTACACCTTC
CALTGVYGYTF
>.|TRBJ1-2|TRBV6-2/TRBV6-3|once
TGTGCCAGCAGCCCTTTGGGAGCGACTGGAAGCAGCTACACCTTC
CASSPLGATGSSYTF
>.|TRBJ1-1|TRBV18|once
TGTGCCAGCTCACCTGATAGGGAGAGGGCTTTCTTT
CASSPDRERAFF
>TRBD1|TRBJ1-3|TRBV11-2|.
TGTGCCAGCAGCTTAGTCCCAGGACAGGTAGCCTCTGGAAACACCATATATTTT
CASSLVPGQVASGNTIYF
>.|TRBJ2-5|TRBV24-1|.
TGTGCCACCAGTGAGTCCGGGACACCGCGAGGGACCCAGTACTTC
CATSESGTPRGTQYF
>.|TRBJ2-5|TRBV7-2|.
TGTGCCAGCAGCTTAGGAGCTAGCTCGATGTACTTC
CASSLGASSMYF
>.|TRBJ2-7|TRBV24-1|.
TGTGCCACCAGTGGAGGGGGGGCCTCCTACGAGCAGTACTTC
CATSGGGASYEQYF
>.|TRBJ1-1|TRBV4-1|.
TGCGCCAGCAGCCACCCTGACGGGGTGAACACTGAAGCTTTCTTT
CASSHPDGVNTEAFF
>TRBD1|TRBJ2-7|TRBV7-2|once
TGTGCCAGCAGCGTGCGGACAGGGGGCTCCCCCTACGAGCAGTACTTC
CASSVRTGGSPYEQYF
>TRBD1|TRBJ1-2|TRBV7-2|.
TGTGCCAGCAGCCTCGCAGGGGGAGACTATGGCTACACCTTC
CASSLAGGDYGYTF
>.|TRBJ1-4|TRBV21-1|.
TGTGCCAGCAGCAATTCCCTGGGAGGGACGAATGAAAAACTGTTTTTT
CASSNSLGGTNEKLFF
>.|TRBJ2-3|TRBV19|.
TGTGCCGGCGGGGATCCAGGCACAGATACGCAGTATTTT
CAGGDPGTDTQYF